The 3 T cell receptor beta chains below all came from one sample that was sequenced in a study of neoadjuvant anti-PD-1 for oral cavity cancer. This table comes from immunoSEQ multiplex PCR, and its TCRdb copy is limited to in-frame clones, with some not included. Seen here are tens of thousands of clones, roughly 85% observed once, and the top ten hold around 3.7%. Indicated time point: after neoadjuvant nivolumab, at surgical resection. The sample was PBMCs, taken after nivolumab (anti-PD-1) treatment. Receptors were obtained from a person between 40 and 79 years old with oral cavity squamous cell carcinoma.

The chain uses TRBV5-4 and TRBJ2-3; D gene ambiguous. The CDR3 consists of 14 residues. Germline V gives CDR1 SGHNT, CDR2 YYREEE (reference sequence). V was clipped by 6 bases and J by 1 base, with 12 bases between them. CDR3 region: CASTHITGTDTQYF. Written as DNA, the CDR3 is TGTGCCAGCACTCACATCACTGGCACAGATACGCAGTATTTT.

Here the CDR3 reads CASSQPGLPNEQFF. The CDR3 DNA sequence: TGTGCCAGCAGCCAACCGGGACTCCCAAATGAGCAGTTCTTC. The genes are TRBV7-9 and TRBJ2-1; a possible D gene is TRBD2 (6 bases). The CDR3 consists of 14 residues. The germline V gene has CDR1 SEHNR and CDR2 FQNEAQ (reference sequence). The V gene lost 5 bases and the J gene lost 7 bases, with 15 bases spanning the gap.

The chain links TRBV19 to TRBJ1-1; no clear D. The CDR3 is 12 residues long. V lost 6 bases and J 5 bases, leaving 10 bases between the germline ends. Germline V gene lookup returns CDR1 LNHDA and CDR2 SQIVND (reference sequence). The CDR3 sequence: CASRVLGTEAFF. CDR3 nucleotides: TGTGCCAGTAGGGTTCTAGGGACTGAAGCTTTCTTT.